Presented here are 19 T cell receptor beta chains from one specimen sequenced in a study of cytomegalovirus exposure and HLA in healthy donors. This PCR relied on a set of 60 Vbeta primers and 13 Jbeta primers. Here immunoSEQ multiplex PCR was the method, and the copy in TCRdb shows in-frame clones only, minus some. This sample has 90,000 to 120,000 clones, with around three quarters found just once. Sequencing was performed on PBMCs. The receptor source for this set is a male donor in good health and CMV-seronegative.

For the CDR3, the DNA is TGTGCCTGGGTTATGGACAGGGGGTTTTCCGGGGAGCTGTTTTTT. Amino acid sequence: CAWVMDRGFSGELFF. V usage is TRBV30 and J usage is TRBJ2-2; 10 bases fit TRBD1. Germline-derived CDR1 and CDR2 are GTSNPN and SVGIG (reference sequence). J was trimmed by 6 bases and V by 5 bases; bases with no gene match: 9. The CDR3 sequence is 15 residues long.

The chain couples TRBV15 to TRBJ2-1; 9 bases align to TRBD1. The CDR3 sequence is 16 residues long. Trimming removed 2 bases from V and 6 bases from J; junction bases left unmatched: 8. Germline CDR1 reads LNHNV; CDR2 reads YYDKDF (reference sequence). The CDR3 region has the DNA TGTGCCACCAGCAGATCGGACAGGGGCCCTATCAATGAGCAGTTCTTC. Translating it yields CATSRSDRGPINEQFF.

The chain is built from TRBV7-8 and TRBJ2-5; 12 positions agree with TRBD2. The germline V gene encodes CDR1 SGHVS and CDR2 FQNEAQ. This CDR3 region has 16 residues. V lost 1 base to trimming and J lost 4 bases; unmatched junction nucleotides: 4. The CDR3 protein is CASSLESGLAGETQYF. The CDR3 region has the DNA TGTGCCAGCAGCTTAGAATCGGGACTAGCGGGAGAGACCCAGTACTTC.

The CDR3 sequence is CATSPGGRLAGVYEQYF. The DNA of the CDR3 is TGTGCCACCAGCCCGGGGGGCCGACTAGCGGGAGTCTACGAGCAGTACTTC. V and J are TRBV15 and TRBJ2-7; TRBD2 matches 12 bases. Germline CDR1 is LNHNV and CDR2 is YYDKDF (reference sequence). The V and J ends lost 5 bases and 3 bases, in that order; junction bases with no gene match: 11. CDR3 length equals 17 residues.

The chain uses TRBV6-4 and TRBJ2-1; 8 bases align to TRBD2. The CDR3 has 15 amino acids. The V gene's germline CDR1 is MRHNA and CDR2 SNTAGT. Trimming cost V 4 bases and J 0 bases; bases outside gene matches: 2. This chain's CDR3 is CASSVTSGSYNEQFF. The CDR3 DNA follows: TGTGCCAGCAGTGTAACTAGCGGCTCCTACAATGAGCAGTTCTTC.

In its sample, this clone was seen once. The chain is built from TRBV7-2 and TRBJ1-1; no clear D. Germline V lookup: CDR1 SGHTA, CDR2 FQGNSA. The CDR3 is 13 amino acids. Trimming stripped 5 bases from V and 1 base from J, with 8 bases between. The CDR3 spells CASSVTANTEAFF. In nucleotides, the CDR3 is TGTGCCAGCAGCGTTACAGCGAACACTGAAGCTTTCTTT.

This rearrangement joins TRBV29-1 to TRBJ1-1; unclear D gene. The germline V gene has CDR1 SQVTM and CDR2 ANQGSEA. The CDR3 is 12 amino acids. V shed 7 bases and J shed 8 bases, with 17 bases lying between them. CDR3 nucleotides: TGCAGCGCCGAGTCCGCTTACGGGGAAGCTTTCTTT. Amino acids: CSAESAYGEAFF.

This clone was picked up one time. The chain is built from TRBV2 and TRBJ2-3, with 7 bases fitting TRBD1. Germline assignment: CDR1 SNHLY and CDR2 FYNNEI. The CDR3 totals 14 residues. Trimming removed 7 bases from V and 4 bases from J; junction bases left unmatched: 8. The CDR3 DNA follows: TGTGCCAGCATGGGACAGACGGTAGCAGATACGCAGTATTTT. Residues: CASMGQTVADTQYF.

V gene TRBV28 combines with J gene TRBJ2-1; D perhaps matches TRBD2 (6 bases). Germline values: CDR1 MDHEN, CDR2 SYDVKM. CDR3 length: 16 amino acids. V was trimmed by 5 bases and J by 1 base, leaving 15 bases between them. For the CDR3, the DNA is TGTGCCAGCAGTCTCCCCCCGGGAGCGTCCTACAATGAGCAGTTCTTC. This sequence encodes CASSLPPGASYNEQFF.

V is TRBV6-1 and J is TRBJ2-7; the match to TRBD2 covers 7 bases. Per the germline V gene, CDR1 is MNHNS and CDR2 is SASEGT. Trimming removed 8 bases from V and 4 bases from J; junction bases left unmatched: 8. CDR3 length equals 13 residues. CDR3 region: CASRLASLYEQYF. The CDR3 coding sequence is TGTGCCAGCCGACTAGCCTCTCTGTACGAGCAGTACTTC.

This chain uses TRBV6-1 with TRBJ1-5, with TRBD1 matching 7 bases. The germline gives CDR1 MNHNS, CDR2 SASEGT. V lost 3 bases, J lost 6 bases, and 5 bases stayed unmatched. This CDR3 has 14 amino acids. The CDR3 sequence is CASSDYPGGQPQHF. The CDR3, as DNA: TGTGCCAGCAGTGACTATCCAGGGGGTCAGCCCCAGCATTTT.

V gene TRBV5-1 combines with J gene TRBJ2-3; weak D call: TRBD2 (6 bases). Germline CDR1 is SGHRS and CDR2 is YFSETQ. The CDR3 contains 16 residues. V lost 3 bases, J lost 3 bases, and 17 bases lay in between. The CDR3 sequence: CASSSNLEGGTDTQYF. CDR3 sequence (DNA): TGCGCCAGCAGCTCGAACTTGGAGGGTGGAACAGATACGCAGTATTTT.

A note on this clone: This CDR3 is also generated by other DNA sequences in the sample. V gene TRBV18 combines with J gene TRBJ1-1, with TRBD1 matching over 10 bases. V was clipped by 5 bases and J by 3 bases; unmatched bases: 6. The CDR3 contains 15 residues. Germline V lookup: CDR1 KGHSH, CDR2 LQKENI. Written as DNA, the CDR3 is TGTGCCAGCTCAAGACAGGGGGCTGGATACACTGAAGCTTTCTTT. Amino acids: CASSRQGAGYTEAFF.

The CDR3 is CASSLDRGRSQPQHF. In DNA, the CDR3 is TGTGCCAGCAGCCTCGACAGGGGTAGGAGTCAGCCCCAGCATTTT. This chain links TRBV7-8 with TRBJ1-5, with TRBD1 identical over 8 bases. The CDR3 is made up of 15 amino acids. Germline V CDR1 and CDR2: SGHVS, FQNEAQ. V gave up 5 bases and J gave up 6 bases; unmatched junction bases: 9.

The J gene is TRBJ2-1, the V gene TRBV7-7; TRBD2 matches at 13 bases. From germline, CDR1 is SSHAT and CDR2 FNYEAQ (reference sequence). V was pared by 5 bases and J by 9 bases, with 7 bases of the junction left unmatched. The CDR3 has 15 amino acids. In DNA, the CDR3 is TGTGCCAGCAGCCCCGGGACTAGCGGGACTGGTGAGCAGTTCTTC. This sequence encodes CASSPGTSGTGEQFF. Supplemented by reference TRBV7-7 and TRBJ2-1, the full variable domain reads GAGVSQSPRYKVTKRGQDVTLRCDPISSHATLYWYQQALGQGPEFLTYFNYEAQPDKSGLPSDRFSAERPEGSISTLTIQRTEQRDSAMYRCASSPGTSGTGEQFFGPGTRLTVL.

V gene TRBV11-2 combines with J gene TRBJ2-7; tentatively, D is TRBD1 (5 bases). CDR3 length equals 14 residues. The germline gives CDR1 SGHAT, CDR2 FQNNGV. V was cut by 4 bases and J by 6 bases, with 16 bases left in between. CDR3 in DNA: TGTGCCAGCAGCTACCAGGGTCAACGGCTCGAGCAGTACTTC. Protein sequence: CASSYQGQRLEQYF. The whole variable domain, remainder taken from reference TRBV11-2 and TRBJ2-7, is EAGVAQSPRYKIIEKRQSVAFWCNPISGHATLYWYQQILGQGPKLLIQFQNNGVVDDSQLPKDRFSAERLKGVDSTLKIQPAKLEDSAVYLCASSYQGQRLEQYFGPGTRLTVT.

There are a few counts of this clone. The V and J genes are TRBV27 and TRBJ2-7, with TRBD2 matching over 9 bases. The trim removed 4 bases at V and 2 bases at J, leaving 3 bases unmatched. The CDR3 runs to 14 residues. Germline V gene sequence: CDR1 MNHEY, CDR2 SMNVEV (reference sequence). CDR3 protein: CASSWSSGTYEQYF. The CDR3 DNA follows: TGTGCCAGCAGTTGGTCTAGCGGGACCTACGAGCAGTACTTC.

CDR3 protein: CASSIKQGRNEQYF. DNA for the CDR3: TGTGCCAGTAGTATCAAACAGGGGAGGAACGAGCAGTACTTC. The genes are TRBV19 and TRBJ2-7; possibly TRBD1 for D (7 bases). Germline-derived CDR1 and CDR2 are LNHDA and SQIVND (reference sequence). This CDR3 contains 14 residues. V gave up 3 bases and J gave up 5 bases, with 14 bases separating them.

The table lists this clone with a few counts. The chain employs TRBV6-6 and TRBJ2-7; D may be TRBD2 (5 bases). The CDR3 consists of 15 residues. V lost 5 bases to trimming and J lost 2 bases, with 16 bases between them. Germline values: CDR1 MNHNY, CDR2 SVGAGI (reference sequence). DNA for the CDR3: TGTGCCAGCAGTCATGGAGTATCCGGGGCCTACGAGCAGTACTTC. Protein sequence: CASSHGVSGAYEQYF.